This is a list of T cell receptor beta chains from one sample in a study of blood T cell repertoires in COVID-19. Method: immunoSEQ multiplex PCR; TCRdb's copy keeps in-frame clones and lacks some. The table lists about 160,000 clones, 85% of them singletons. The sample was peripheral blood. The receptors were gathered from a human donor with acute or convalescent COVID-19. The donor label of this sample is uncertain. The CDR3 runs from the conserved cysteine through the conserved F or W. The D gene is left open where the match is weak. Not every row has a clone size; where given, it reads once, few, many or a size class.

j_gene	v_gene	d_gene	abundance	CDR3aa	CDR3nt
TRBJ2-7	TRBV5-1	.	once	CASSLVGRDYEQYF	TGCGCCAGCAGCTTGGTGGGCCGAGACTACGAGCAGTACTTC
TRBJ1-1	TRBV9	.	.	CASSGRQIGHTEAFF	TGTGCCAGCAGCGGTAGACAGATCGGGCACACTGAAGCTTTCTTT
TRBJ1-2	TRBV7-2	TRBD1	.	CASSLSRTGLYGYTF	TGTGCCAGCAGCTTATCTAGGACAGGGTTATATGGCTACACCTTC
TRBJ1-3	TRBV30	TRBD1	.	CAWSRGQGLHTIYF	TGTGCCTGGAGTCGAGGACAGGGTTTGCACACCATATATTTT
TRBJ1-4	TRBV28	.	.	CASYTGTTNEKLFF	TGTGCCAGCTACACAGGGACAACTAATGAAAAACTGTTTTTT
TRBJ1-5	TRBV6-1	TRBD1	few	CASSEGGRGRGQPQHF	TGTGCCAGCAGTGAGGGGGGCAGGGGGCGCGGTCAGCCCCAGCATTTT
TRBJ1-2	TRBV28	.	.	CASSTTHYGYTF	TGTGCCAGCAGTACAACCCACTATGGCTACACCTTC
TRBJ2-7	TRBV11-3	TRBD2	.	CASSLVTGGAYEQYF	TGTGCCAGCAGCTTAGTTACGGGGGGTGCCTACGAGCAGTACTTC
TRBJ2-2	TRBV10-2	TRBD2	.	CASIGWLAGGSSGELFF	TGCGCCAGCATAGGGTGGCTAGCGGGGGGGTCTTCCGGGGAGCTGTTTTTT
TRBJ2-7	TRBV5-4	.	.	CASSLEGGYEQYF	TGTGCCAGCAGCTTAGAAGGGGGCTACGAGCAGTACTTC
TRBJ1-1	TRBV11-2	.	once	CASSRLTKNTEAFF	TGTGCCAGCAGCCGCCTGACAAAGAACACTGAAGCTTTCTTT
TRBJ1-3	TRBV7-9	.	.	CASSPPGSSGNTIYF	TGTGCCAGCAGCCCGCCCGGGAGCTCTGGAAACACCATATATTTT
TRBJ2-2	TRBV11-2	.	.	CASSSTGELFF	TGTGCCAGCAGCTCTACCGGGGAGCTGTTTTTT
TRBJ1-6	TRBV5-1	TRBD1	.	CASSLRTGEDSPLHF	TGCGCCAGCAGCTTGCGGACAGGGGAGGATTCACCCCTCCACTTT
TRBJ1-1	TRBV11-2	.	.	CASSLGQGRWNTEAFF	TGTGCCAGCAGCTTAGGCCAGGGTCGGTGGAACACTGAAGCTTTCTTT
TRBJ1-5	TRBV19	.	.	CASSITAGSNQPQHF	TGTGCCAGTAGTATAACGGCAGGAAGCAATCAGCCCCAGCATTTT
TRBJ1-5	TRBV6-4	.	few	CASSPAGRVGRYSNQPQHF	TGTGCCAGCAGCCCCGCCGGCAGGGTGGGCCGTTATAGCAATCAGCCCCAGCATTTT
TRBJ1-3	TRBV7-2	.	.	CASSFRGNTIYF	TGTGCCAGCAGCTTCAGAGGAAACACCATATATTTT
TRBJ2-5	TRBV28	.	once	CASSNPQEPKGETQYF	TGTGCCAGCAGTAACCCCCAGGAACCCAAGGGGGAGACCCAGTACTTC
TRBJ1-3	TRBV5-1	.	.	CASSLDSRSGNTIYF	TGCGCCAGCAGCTTGGACAGTCGCTCTGGAAACACCATATATTTT
TRBJ1-3	TRBV28	.	few	CATKDSGNTIYF	TGTGCCACCAAGGACAGCGGAAACACCATATATTTT
TRBJ2-7	TRBV7-3	TRBD1	once	CASSLVVGQGSNEQYF	TGTGCCAGCAGCTTGGTTGTGGGACAGGGGTCCAACGAGCAGTACTTC
TRBJ2-3	TRBV3-1/TRBV3-2	TRBD1	.	CASSQDLTGTGGTDTQYF	TGTGCCAGCAGCCAAGACCTAACCGGGACAGGAGGCACAGATACGCAGTATTTT
TRBJ1-3	TRBV18	.	.	CASSPDTGLGNTIYF	TGTGCCAGCTCACCAGATACAGGGCTAGGAAACACCATATATTTT
TRBJ1-1	TRBV2	.	.	CAVLTGPNTEAFF	TGTGCCGTACTGACAGGCCCGAACACTGAAGCTTTCTTT
TRBJ1-1	TRBV25-1	TRBD1	once	CASRPGTGGWGNTEAFF	TGTGCCAGCAGACCAGGGACAGGGGGCTGGGGGAACACTGAAGCTTTCTTT
TRBJ2-2	TRBV4-3	TRBD2	few	CASSQGTSGGYTGELFF	TGCGCCAGCAGCCAAGGGACTAGCGGGGGGTACACCGGGGAGCTGTTTTTT
TRBJ1-4	TRBV27	TRBD1	.	CASSLTRGLNEKLFF	TGTGCCAGCAGTTTAACCAGGGGGCTAAATGAAAAACTGTTTTTT
TRBJ1-2	TRBV19	.	.	CASTRQENYGYTF	TGTGCCAGTACCAGACAGGAAAACTATGGCTACACCTTC
TRBJ1-2	TRBV7-8	TRBD1	.	CASSLYTGTDGYGYTF	TGTGCCAGCAGCTTATATACCGGGACAGATGGCTATGGCTACACCTTC
TRBJ2-3	TRBV23-1	.	.	CASSQSSTGKSTDTQYF	TGCGCCAGCAGTCAATCGTCGACAGGTAAGTCCACAGATACGCAGTATTTT
TRBJ1-6	TRBV30	.	.	CAWNPGEGSPLHF	TGTGCCTGGAACCCGGGGGAAGGTTCACCCCTCCACTTT
TRBJ2-7	TRBV9	TRBD2	.	CASNTPGGEQYF	TGTGCCAGCAATACTCCCGGGGGGGAGCAGTACTTC
TRBJ1-1	TRBV6-5	TRBD1	.	CASRDRAEAFF	TGTGCCAGCAGGGACAGGGCTGAAGCTTTCTTT
TRBJ2-1	TRBV6-2/TRBV6-3	TRBD2	.	CASSYPRTSDEQFF	TGTGCCAGCAGTTACCCTCGGACTAGCGATGAGCAGTTCTTC
TRBJ1-2	TRBV6-5	TRBD1	.	CASSDRGLGGYTF	TGTGCCAGCAGCGACAGGGGGCTCGGAGGCTACACCTTC
TRBJ1-2	TRBV5-4	TRBD1	.	CASSFEQGNYGYTF	TGTGCCAGCAGTTTCGAACAGGGGAACTATGGCTACACCTTC
TRBJ1-2	TRBV7-8	.	.	CASSLGYEVETF	TGTGCCAGCAGCTTAGGTTATGAGGTGGAGACCTTC